The entry below describes one T cell receptor beta chain. Its antigen is still unknown. These data are taken from a study of radiotherapy plus CTLA-4 blockade in lung cancer. Study findings and constraints: Peripheral blood showed expansion of tumor-derived TCR clones after radiotherapy and ipilimumab. Early blood T cell clone dynamics, with interferon-beta, were reported to best predict response.

Produced via immunoSEQ multiplex PCR; TCRdb's table is partial and in-frame only. Of 75,000 or so clones in the sample, 78% were seen once. The TCR sequence derives from a human donor with non-small cell lung cancer who had a complete response to radiotherapy plus ipilimumab. The source was peripheral blood, collected from a patient treated with radiotherapy plus ipilimumab.

The chain's CDR3 is CASSTTGGRYEQYF. CDR3 DNA: TGTGCCAGCAGCACGACAGGGGGCCGGTACGAGCAGTACTTC. The chain uses TRBV7-2 and TRBJ2-7, with 10 bases that match TRBD1. Germline CDR1 reads SGHTA; CDR2 reads FQGNSA. J lost 4 bases, V lost 5 bases, and 5 bases had no gene match. The CDR3 has 14 residues.